These T cell receptor beta chains were read from a single sample in a study of siplizumab effects on memory and regulatory T cells. The method was immunoSEQ multiplex PCR; TCRdb's version includes in-frame clones alone and lacks a portion of them. Here the sample spans nearly 85,000 clones, just under 95% being singletons. Material: CD8+ T cells sorted from blood. The origin of the receptors is a human donor in good health. Each CDR3 is given with its conserved first and last residue. Each record gives: J gene, V gene, clone size, D gene, CDR3 DNA, CDR3 protein. D genes are given only for firm matches. Size values are once, few and many counts, or a class for expanded clones, and some rows have none.

j_call: TRBJ1-5
v_call: TRBV4-1
clone_size: NA
d_call: TRBD1
cdr3_nt: TGCGCCAGCAGCCAAGTTCCAGGGGGAGAGCAGCCCCAGCATTTT
cdr3_aa: CASSQVPGGEQPQHF

j_call: TRBJ1-1
v_call: TRBV5-1
clone_size: NA
d_call: NA
cdr3_nt: TGCGCCAGCAGCTTGGCCGGGAATCCTGAAGCTTTCTTT
cdr3_aa: CASSLAGNPEAFF

j_call: TRBJ2-5
v_call: TRBV9
clone_size: NA
d_call: TRBD1
cdr3_nt: TGTGCCAGCAGCGGTGACAGGGGAGAAGAGACCCAGTACTTC
cdr3_aa: CASSGDRGEETQYF

j_call: TRBJ2-7
v_call: TRBV21-1
clone_size: NA
d_call: NA
cdr3_nt: TGTGCCAGCAGCAGAAGGACAGGCTACTACGAGCAGTACTTC
cdr3_aa: CASSRRTGYYEQYF

j_call: TRBJ2-7
v_call: TRBV5-1
clone_size: NA
d_call: TRBD2
cdr3_nt: TGCGCCAGCAGCTTGGATTACAGGGGACTAGCAGCCTACGAGCAGTACTTC
cdr3_aa: CASSLDYRGLAAYEQYF

j_call: TRBJ2-4
v_call: TRBV7-9
clone_size: NA
d_call: TRBD1
cdr3_nt: TGTGCCAGCAGCTCGGACAGGGGCATTCAGTACTTC
cdr3_aa: CASSSDRGIQYF

j_call: TRBJ2-3
v_call: TRBV7-2
clone_size: NA
d_call: TRBD2
cdr3_nt: TGTGCCAGCAGCTCCCTAGCGGGAGGCACAGATACGCAGTATTTT
cdr3_aa: CASSSLAGGTDTQYF

j_call: TRBJ1-1
v_call: TRBV7-3
clone_size: NA
d_call: TRBD1
cdr3_nt: TGTGCCAGCAGCGAGACAGGGGTGGGTTCGGAAGCTTTCTTT
cdr3_aa: CASSETGVGSEAFF

j_call: TRBJ2-5
v_call: TRBV4-1
clone_size: NA
d_call: NA
cdr3_nt: TGCGCCAGCAGCCAGGAAACAGGGTTACAAGAGACCCAGTACTTC
cdr3_aa: CASSQETGLQETQYF

j_call: TRBJ2-3
v_call: TRBV28
clone_size: NA
d_call: TRBD1
cdr3_nt: TGTGCCAGCAGTTTAGATGGGGGACAGGGGTCAGATACGCAGTATTTT
cdr3_aa: CASSLDGGQGSDTQYF

j_call: TRBJ2-7
v_call: TRBV4-2
clone_size: NA
d_call: NA
cdr3_nt: TGTGCCAGCAGCCAAGATAGCGGCCAGGGGTTCTACGAGCAGTACTTC
cdr3_aa: CASSQDSGQGFYEQYF

j_call: TRBJ1-5
v_call: TRBV12-5
clone_size: NA
d_call: NA
cdr3_nt: TGTGCTAGTGGTTTGGAAACGGCAGGATATAGCAATCAGCCCCAGCATTTT
cdr3_aa: CASGLETAGYSNQPQHF

j_call: TRBJ2-3
v_call: TRBV29-1
clone_size: once
d_call: TRBD2
cdr3_nt: TGCAGCGGAACGGGACTAGCGGGAGGTAGCACAGATACGCAGTATTTT
cdr3_aa: CSGTGLAGGSTDTQYF

j_call: TRBJ2-7
v_call: TRBV4-1
clone_size: NA
d_call: TRBD1
cdr3_nt: TGCGCCAGCAGCCAAGATGACAGGGGCGGATACGAGCAGTACTTC
cdr3_aa: CASSQDDRGGYEQYF

j_call: TRBJ1-5
v_call: TRBV10-3
clone_size: NA
d_call: NA
cdr3_nt: TGTGCCATCAGTGACCCAATGGAGAGGGAAGGGGATCAGCCCCAGCATTTT
cdr3_aa: CAISDPMEREGDQPQHF

j_call: TRBJ1-6
v_call: TRBV9
clone_size: NA
d_call: NA
cdr3_nt: TGTGCCAGCAGCCCTACAGGGAGCTCCTATAATTCACCCCTCCACTTT
cdr3_aa: CASSPTGSSYNSPLHF

j_call: TRBJ2-3
v_call: TRBV15
clone_size: once
d_call: TRBD1
cdr3_nt: TGTGCCACCAGCATCCGGGACAGGGGGATTTATAGCACAGATACGCAGTATTTT
cdr3_aa: CATSIRDRGIYSTDTQYF

j_call: TRBJ2-2
v_call: TRBV19
clone_size: NA
d_call: NA
cdr3_nt: TGTGCCAGTTGGGCCGGGGAGCTGTTTTTT
cdr3_aa: CASWAGELFF

j_call: TRBJ2-7
v_call: TRBV27
clone_size: NA
d_call: NA
cdr3_nt: TGTGCCAGCAGTTACGGGGAGTTATACGAGCAGTACTTC
cdr3_aa: CASSYGELYEQYF

j_call: TRBJ2-2
v_call: TRBV7-7
clone_size: NA
d_call: NA
cdr3_nt: TGTGCTAGCAGCCCGGACTGGGGTGGCGGGGAGCTGTTTTTT
cdr3_aa: CASSPDWGGGELFF

j_call: TRBJ1-4
v_call: TRBV21-1
clone_size: NA
d_call: NA
cdr3_nt: TGTGCCAGCAGCAAAGCCAATGAAAAACTGTTTTTT
cdr3_aa: CASSKANEKLFF

j_call: TRBJ2-1
v_call: TRBV25-1
clone_size: NA
d_call: TRBD2
cdr3_nt: TGTGCCAGCAGTTATCCGGGACTAGCGGCTTACAATGAGCAGTTCTTC
cdr3_aa: CASSYPGLAAYNEQFF

j_call: TRBJ2-1
v_call: TRBV6-6
clone_size: NA
d_call: NA
cdr3_nt: TGTGCCAGCACCGTAGACTCGGGAGATGAGCAGTTCTTC
cdr3_aa: CASTVDSGDEQFF

j_call: TRBJ1-3
v_call: TRBV19
clone_size: NA
d_call: NA
cdr3_nt: TGTGCCAGTAGTATCGGGTATGGCTCTGGAAACACCATATATTTT
cdr3_aa: CASSIGYGSGNTIYF

j_call: TRBJ2-7
v_call: TRBV6-5
clone_size: NA
d_call: NA
cdr3_nt: TGTGCCAGCAGTTTTGACCCCTACGAGCAGTACTTC
cdr3_aa: CASSFDPYEQYF

j_call: TRBJ2-3
v_call: TRBV9
clone_size: NA
d_call: NA
cdr3_nt: TGTGCCAGCAGCGTAGCTGGCAGCACAGATACGCAGTATTTT
cdr3_aa: CASSVAGSTDTQYF

j_call: TRBJ2-1
v_call: TRBV29-1
clone_size: NA
d_call: TRBD2
cdr3_nt: TGCAGCGACCGGACTAGCGCCAGCTCCTACAATGAGCAGTTCTTC
cdr3_aa: CSDRTSASSYNEQFF

j_call: TRBJ2-7
v_call: TRBV27
clone_size: NA
d_call: NA
cdr3_nt: TGTGCCAGCAGTGGGAGCTCCTACGAGCAGTACTTC
cdr3_aa: CASSGSSYEQYF

j_call: TRBJ2-5
v_call: TRBV27
clone_size: NA
d_call: TRBD2
cdr3_nt: TGTGCCAGCAGTTTTACTAGCGGGAGGGCCTGGTCCGAGACCCAGTACTTC
cdr3_aa: CASSFTSGRAWSETQYF

j_call: TRBJ1-3
v_call: TRBV9
clone_size: NA
d_call: NA
cdr3_nt: TGTGCCAGCAGCGTAGCGGGGGTCTCCTCTGGAAACACCATATATTTT
cdr3_aa: CASSVAGVSSGNTIYF

j_call: TRBJ1-1
v_call: TRBV9
clone_size: NA
d_call: NA
cdr3_nt: TGTGCCAGCAGGGGGGTTGTGGGCTCCCAAAACACTGAAGCTTTCTTT
cdr3_aa: CASRGVVGSQNTEAFF

j_call: TRBJ1-4
v_call: TRBV19
clone_size: NA
d_call: NA
cdr3_nt: TGTGCCAGTAGTGGATCGGGGCCAACTAATGAAAAACTGTTTTTT
cdr3_aa: CASSGSGPTNEKLFF

j_call: TRBJ2-7
v_call: TRBV6-5
clone_size: NA
d_call: NA
cdr3_nt: TGTGCCAGCAGCCAAGACCGTTACGAGCAGTACTTC
cdr3_aa: CASSQDRYEQYF

j_call: TRBJ2-5
v_call: TRBV14
clone_size: NA
d_call: TRBD1
cdr3_nt: TGTGCCAGCAGTCGACGACAGGGTCGGCGGGAGACCCAGTACTTC
cdr3_aa: CASSRRQGRRETQYF

j_call: TRBJ2-7
v_call: TRBV5-1
clone_size: NA
d_call: TRBD2
cdr3_nt: TGCGCCAGCAGCTTGTCGGCGGGAGGTGGCGAGCAGTACTTC
cdr3_aa: CASSLSAGGGEQYF

j_call: TRBJ2-6
v_call: TRBV27
clone_size: NA
d_call: NA
cdr3_nt: TGTGCCAGCAGTTTTGGGTCTGGGGCCAACGTCCTGACTTTC
cdr3_aa: CASSFGSGANVLTF

j_call: TRBJ2-7
v_call: TRBV6-6
clone_size: NA
d_call: NA
cdr3_nt: TGTGCCAGCAGTTACGGTTGGACGTACGAGCAGTACTTC
cdr3_aa: CASSYGWTYEQYF

j_call: TRBJ2-1
v_call: TRBV6-5
clone_size: NA
d_call: TRBD2
cdr3_nt: TGTGCCAGCAGTTTCGGGACTAGCGGGGTTAATGAGCAGTTCTTC
cdr3_aa: CASSFGTSGVNEQFF

j_call: TRBJ2-1
v_call: TRBV5-1
clone_size: NA
d_call: TRBD2
cdr3_nt: TGCGCCAGCAGCCAGGGGACTAGCGGGAGCAATGAGCAGTTCTTC
cdr3_aa: CASSQGTSGSNEQFF

j_call: TRBJ2-7
v_call: TRBV7-9
clone_size: NA
d_call: TRBD1
cdr3_nt: TGTGCCAGCAGCTTAGACCGGGACAGGGAATACGAGCAGTACTTC
cdr3_aa: CASSLDRDREYEQYF

j_call: TRBJ2-3
v_call: TRBV6-1
clone_size: once
d_call: NA
cdr3_nt: TGTGCCAGCAGTGAAGCGTCCACTGGGTACAGGTCCAGCACAGATACGCAGTATTTT
cdr3_aa: CASSEASTGYRSSTDTQYF

j_call: TRBJ2-7
v_call: TRBV27
clone_size: NA
d_call: TRBD2
cdr3_nt: TGTGCCAGCAGTCTAAGCGGGAGGGCCTACGAGCAGTACTTC
cdr3_aa: CASSLSGRAYEQYF

j_call: TRBJ1-5
v_call: TRBV6-5
clone_size: NA
d_call: TRBD1
cdr3_nt: TGTGCCAGCAGTAACGGACAGGGGGTGGGTCAGCCCCAGCATTTT
cdr3_aa: CASSNGQGVGQPQHF

j_call: TRBJ2-5
v_call: TRBV2
clone_size: NA
d_call: TRBD2
cdr3_nt: TGTGCCAGCAGTAGAAGGACTAGCGGAGTGGAAGAGACCCAGTACTTC
cdr3_aa: CASSRRTSGVEETQYF

j_call: TRBJ1-1
v_call: TRBV9
clone_size: NA
d_call: NA
cdr3_nt: TGTGCCAGCAGCGTATACCCGGGACCCCAGGCTGAAGCTTTCTTT
cdr3_aa: CASSVYPGPQAEAFF

j_call: TRBJ2-5
v_call: TRBV28
clone_size: NA
d_call: NA
cdr3_nt: TGTGCCAGCAGTGGGCAGGGGCCATGGACCCAGTACTTC
cdr3_aa: CASSGQGPWTQYF

j_call: TRBJ1-6
v_call: TRBV5-6
clone_size: NA
d_call: NA
cdr3_nt: TGTGCCAGCAGCTTATGGGGACGCCAAAATTCACCCCTCCACTTT
cdr3_aa: CASSLWGRQNSPLHF

j_call: TRBJ1-4
v_call: TRBV19
clone_size: NA
d_call: NA
cdr3_nt: TGTGCCAGTAGCATTCCGGGTGCTAATGAAAAACTGTTTTTT
cdr3_aa: CASSIPGANEKLFF

j_call: TRBJ2-3
v_call: TRBV6-1
clone_size: once
d_call: NA
cdr3_nt: TGTGCCAGCAGTGAAAGATTGGGAACTAGCACAGATACGCAGTATTTT
cdr3_aa: CASSERLGTSTDTQYF

j_call: TRBJ2-7
v_call: TRBV2
clone_size: NA
d_call: NA
cdr3_nt: TGTGCCACGATCCGGGACAACTCCTACGAGCAGTACTTC
cdr3_aa: CATIRDNSYEQYF

j_call: TRBJ1-1
v_call: TRBV4-1
clone_size: few
d_call: NA
cdr3_nt: TGCGCCAGCAGCCTCCAGGTGAACACTGAAGCTTTCTTT
cdr3_aa: CASSLQVNTEAFF

j_call: TRBJ2-1
v_call: TRBV5-1
clone_size: NA
d_call: TRBD1
cdr3_nt: TGCGCCAGCAGGGCCGGGACAGGGAACGGCAATGAGCAGTTCTTC
cdr3_aa: CASRAGTGNGNEQFF

j_call: TRBJ2-7
v_call: TRBV7-9
clone_size: NA
d_call: TRBD1
cdr3_nt: TGTGCCACACAGGGGAAGTCCTACGAGCAGTACTTC
cdr3_aa: CATQGKSYEQYF

j_call: TRBJ1-2
v_call: TRBV7-9
clone_size: once
d_call: NA
cdr3_nt: TGTGCCAGCAGCCTAGAGGGGGGACGGGGCTACACCTTC
cdr3_aa: CASSLEGGRGYTF

j_call: TRBJ2-7
v_call: TRBV2
clone_size: NA
d_call: TRBD2
cdr3_nt: TGTGCCAGCATAGGGACTAGCGAGTACGAGCAGTACTTC
cdr3_aa: CASIGTSEYEQYF

j_call: TRBJ2-6
v_call: TRBV7-9
clone_size: NA
d_call: NA
cdr3_nt: TGTGCCAGCCATGGTGCGGTTACTGGGGCCAACGTCCTGACTTTC
cdr3_aa: CASHGAVTGANVLTF